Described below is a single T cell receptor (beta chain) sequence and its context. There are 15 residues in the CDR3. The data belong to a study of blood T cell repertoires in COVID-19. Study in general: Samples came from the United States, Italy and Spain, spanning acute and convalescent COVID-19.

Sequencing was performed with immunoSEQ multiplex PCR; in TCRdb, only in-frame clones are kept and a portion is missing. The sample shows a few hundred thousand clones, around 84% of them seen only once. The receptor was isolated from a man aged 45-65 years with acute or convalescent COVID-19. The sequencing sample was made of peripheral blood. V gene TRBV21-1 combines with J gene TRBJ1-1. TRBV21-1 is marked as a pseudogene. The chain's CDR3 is CASSKDEFPNTEAFF. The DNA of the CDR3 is TGTGCCAGCAGCAAAGATGAGTTCCCGAACACTGAAGCTTTCTTT.